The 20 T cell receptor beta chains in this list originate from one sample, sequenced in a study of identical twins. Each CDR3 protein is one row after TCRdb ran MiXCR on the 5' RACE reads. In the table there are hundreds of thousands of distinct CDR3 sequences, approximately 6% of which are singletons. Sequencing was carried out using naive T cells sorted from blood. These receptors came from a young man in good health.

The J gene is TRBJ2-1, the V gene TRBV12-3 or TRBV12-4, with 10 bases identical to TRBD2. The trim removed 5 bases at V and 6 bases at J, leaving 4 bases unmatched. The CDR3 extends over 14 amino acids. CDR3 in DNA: TGTGCCAGCAGTGATAGCGGGAGGCGCAATGAGCAGTTCTTC. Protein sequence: CASSDSGRRNEQFF.

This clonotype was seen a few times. In DNA form, the CDR3 reads TGTGCCAGCAGTTTAGCGCTAGGGGCGGGGGAGACCCAGTACTTC. This gives the protein CASSLALGAGETQYF. The gene calls are TRBV12-3 or TRBV12-4 and TRBJ2-5; a weak D match, TRBD2 (6 bases). With 0 bases removed from V and 5 bases from J, the gap between germline ends came to 13 bases. The CDR3 extends over 15 amino acids.

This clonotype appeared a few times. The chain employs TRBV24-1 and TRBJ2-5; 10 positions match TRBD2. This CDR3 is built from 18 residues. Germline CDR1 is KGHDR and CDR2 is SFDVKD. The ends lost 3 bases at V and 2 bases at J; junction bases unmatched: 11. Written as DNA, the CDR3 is TGTGCCACCAGTGATCCTCGATGGACTAGCGGACTACAAGAGACCCAGTACTTC. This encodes CATSDPRWTSGLQETQYF.

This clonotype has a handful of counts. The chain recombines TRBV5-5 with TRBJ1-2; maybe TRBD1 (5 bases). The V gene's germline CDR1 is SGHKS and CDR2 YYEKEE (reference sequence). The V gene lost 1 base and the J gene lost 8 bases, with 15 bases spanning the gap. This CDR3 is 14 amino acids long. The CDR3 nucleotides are TGTGCCAGCAGCTTGAGTCCCAGGGTGGTCGGCTACACCTTC. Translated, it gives CASSLSPRVVGYTF. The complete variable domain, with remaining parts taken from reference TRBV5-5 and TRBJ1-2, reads DAGVTQSPTHLIKTRGQQVTLRCSPISGHKSVSWYQQVLGQGPQFIFQYYEKEERGRGNFPDRFSARQFPNYSSELNVNALLLGDSALYLCASSLSPRVVGYTFGSGTRLTVV.

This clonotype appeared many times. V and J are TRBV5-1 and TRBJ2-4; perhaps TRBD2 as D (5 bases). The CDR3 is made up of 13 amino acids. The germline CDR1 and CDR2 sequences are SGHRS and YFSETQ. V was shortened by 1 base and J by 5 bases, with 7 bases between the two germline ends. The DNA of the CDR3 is TGCGCCAGCAGCTTGCGGGGTGAAAACATTCAGTACTTC. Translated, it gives CASSLRGENIQYF.

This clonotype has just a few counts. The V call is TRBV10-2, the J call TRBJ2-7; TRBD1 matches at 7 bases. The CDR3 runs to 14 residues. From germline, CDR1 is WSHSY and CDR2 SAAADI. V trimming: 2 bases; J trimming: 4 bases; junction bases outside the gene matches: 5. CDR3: CASSELDRPYEQYV. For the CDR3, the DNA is TGCGCCAGCAGTGAGCTGGACAGGCCGTACGAGCAGTACGTC.

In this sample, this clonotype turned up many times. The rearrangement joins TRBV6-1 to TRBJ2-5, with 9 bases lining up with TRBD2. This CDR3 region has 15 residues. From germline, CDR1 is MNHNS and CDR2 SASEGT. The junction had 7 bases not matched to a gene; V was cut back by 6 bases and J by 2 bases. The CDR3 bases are TGTGCCAGCAGCCCCGCGGGGGGGCTACAAGAGACCCAGTACTTC. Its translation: CASSPAGGLQETQYF.

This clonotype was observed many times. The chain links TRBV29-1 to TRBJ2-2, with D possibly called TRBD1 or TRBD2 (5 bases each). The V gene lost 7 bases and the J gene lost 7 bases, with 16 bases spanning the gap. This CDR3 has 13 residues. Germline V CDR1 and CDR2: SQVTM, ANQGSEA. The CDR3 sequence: CSESGDRGGELFF. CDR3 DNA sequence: TGCAGCGAATCCGGGGACCGAGGCGGGGAGCTGTTTTTT.

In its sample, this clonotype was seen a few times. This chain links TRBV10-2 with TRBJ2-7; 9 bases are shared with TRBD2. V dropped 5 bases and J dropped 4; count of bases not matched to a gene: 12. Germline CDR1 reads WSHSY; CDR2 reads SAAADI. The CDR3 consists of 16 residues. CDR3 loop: CASSRQAGTSRYEQYV. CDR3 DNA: TGCGCCAGCAGTCGACAGGCAGGGACTAGCAGATACGAGCAGTACGTC.

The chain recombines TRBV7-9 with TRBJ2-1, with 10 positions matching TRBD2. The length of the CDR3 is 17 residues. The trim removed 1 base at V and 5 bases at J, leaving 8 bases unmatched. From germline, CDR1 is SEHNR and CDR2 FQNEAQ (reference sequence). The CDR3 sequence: CASSLGLWTSGNNEQFF. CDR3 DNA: TGTGCCAGCAGCTTAGGGCTCTGGACTAGCGGAAACAATGAGCAGTTCTTC.

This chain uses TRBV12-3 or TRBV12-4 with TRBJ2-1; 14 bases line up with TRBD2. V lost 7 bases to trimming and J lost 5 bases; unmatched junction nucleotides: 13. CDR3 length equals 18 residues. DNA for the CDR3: TGTGCCAGCACCCCCTATTGGGGACTAGCGGGAGAGGACAATGAGCAGTTCTTC. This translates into CASTPYWGLAGEDNEQFF.

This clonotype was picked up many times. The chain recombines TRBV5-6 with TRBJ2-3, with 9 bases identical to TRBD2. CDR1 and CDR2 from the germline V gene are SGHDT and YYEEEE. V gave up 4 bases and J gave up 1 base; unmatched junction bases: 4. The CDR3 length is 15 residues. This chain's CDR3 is CASSIRTSGTDTQYF. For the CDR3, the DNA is TGTGCCAGCAGCATCAGGACTAGCGGCACAGATACGCAGTATTTT.

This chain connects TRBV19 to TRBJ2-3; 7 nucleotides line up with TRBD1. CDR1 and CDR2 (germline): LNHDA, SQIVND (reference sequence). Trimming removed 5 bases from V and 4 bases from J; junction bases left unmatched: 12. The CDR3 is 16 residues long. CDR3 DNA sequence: TGTGCCAGTAGTCCCGGCACAGGGGTGCGGGCAGATACGCAGTATTTT. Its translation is CASSPGTGVRADTQYF.

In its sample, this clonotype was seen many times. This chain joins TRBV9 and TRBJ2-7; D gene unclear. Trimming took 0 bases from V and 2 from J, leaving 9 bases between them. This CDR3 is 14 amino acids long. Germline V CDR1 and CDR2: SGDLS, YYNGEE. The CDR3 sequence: CASSVGYQTYEQYF. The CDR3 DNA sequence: TGTGCCAGCAGCGTAGGTTACCAAACCTACGAGCAGTACTTC.

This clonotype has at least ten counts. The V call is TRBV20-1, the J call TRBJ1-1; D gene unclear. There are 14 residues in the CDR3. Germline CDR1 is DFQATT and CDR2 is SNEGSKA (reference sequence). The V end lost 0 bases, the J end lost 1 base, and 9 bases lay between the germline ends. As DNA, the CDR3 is TGCAGTGCTAGAGATATGGCAGGGAACACTGAAGCTTTCTTT. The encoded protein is CSARDMAGNTEAFF.

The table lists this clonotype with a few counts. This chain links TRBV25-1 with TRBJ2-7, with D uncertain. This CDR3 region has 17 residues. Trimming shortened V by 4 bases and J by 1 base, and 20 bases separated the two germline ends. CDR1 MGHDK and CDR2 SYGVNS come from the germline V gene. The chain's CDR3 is CASSGPRKPDYSYEQYV. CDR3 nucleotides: TGTGCCAGCAGTGGCCCCCGAAAGCCGGATTATTCCTACGAGCAGTACGTC.

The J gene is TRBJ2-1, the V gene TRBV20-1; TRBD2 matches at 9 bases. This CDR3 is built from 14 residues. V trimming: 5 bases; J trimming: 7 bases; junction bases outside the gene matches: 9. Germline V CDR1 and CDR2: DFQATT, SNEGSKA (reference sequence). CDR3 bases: TGCAGTGCTCTCCCGGGACTAGCAAATAATGAGCAGTTCTTC. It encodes CSALPGLANNEQFF.

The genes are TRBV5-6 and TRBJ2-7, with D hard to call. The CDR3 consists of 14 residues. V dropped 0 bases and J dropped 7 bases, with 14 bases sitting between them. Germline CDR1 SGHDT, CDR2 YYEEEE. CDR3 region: CASSLGVHPGEQYV. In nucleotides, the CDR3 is TGTGCCAGCAGCTTGGGCGTCCATCCCGGGGAGCAGTACGTC.

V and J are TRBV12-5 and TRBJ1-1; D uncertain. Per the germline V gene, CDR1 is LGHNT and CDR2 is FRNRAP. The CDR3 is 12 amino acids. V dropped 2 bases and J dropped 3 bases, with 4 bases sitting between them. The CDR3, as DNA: TGTGCTAGTGGTTTGATGGACACTGAAGCTTTCTTT. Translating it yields CASGLMDTEAFF.

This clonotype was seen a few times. CDR3 amino acids: CASSDPAESSYNEQFF. The DNA for the CDR3 is TGTGCCAGCAGCGACCCCGCAGAGAGCTCCTACAATGAGCAGTTCTTC. This chain connects TRBV21-1 to TRBJ2-1; TRBD2, the table's D call, lacks a check against the DNA. TRBV21-1 is deemed a pseudogene. This CDR3 has 16 amino acids.